A selection of T cell receptor beta chains follows, all from one sample in a study of CD8 T cells in Susac syndrome. In TCRdb, the immunoSEQ multiplex PCR reads were re-called with MiXCR into one record per CDR3 protein. The sample carries hundreds of thousands of distinct CDR3 sequences, around 93% recorded once. Material for sequencing was CD4+ T cells from PBMCs. The receptors come from a human donor with multiple sclerosis. The CDR3 runs from the conserved cysteine through the conserved F or W. A D gene is named only where the DNA matches it firmly. Some rows mark clone size as missing; the rest say once, few, many or name a class of expanded clone.

V gene,D gene,clone size,J gene,CDR3 protein
TRBV12-3/TRBV12-4,-,-,TRBJ2-1,CASSYDRSSYNEQFF
TRBV3-1,-,-,TRBJ2-3,CASSQDLGSLDTQYF
TRBV3-1,TRBD2,-,TRBJ2-5,CASSQPGTSGETQYF
TRBV7-9,-,-,TRBJ1-5,CASSPRGSEQPQHF
TRBV6-2/TRBV6-3,-,-,TRBJ1-2,CASSYIGTAYGYTF
TRBV7-6,-,-,TRBJ1-3,CASSLGAARGTRNTIYF
TRBV18,TRBD2,-,TRBJ2-6,CASSPAVGGFESGANVLTF
TRBV12-3/TRBV12-4,TRBD2,-,TRBJ2-3,CASTTSGGATDTQYF
TRBV5-6,-,-,TRBJ2-3,CASSLVREYTDTQYF
TRBV24-1,-,-,TRBJ2-1,CATSVGSGSYNEQFF
TRBV3-1,-,-,TRBJ2-3,CASSQAGFGTDTQYF
TRBV11-2,TRBD1,-,TRBJ2-2,CASKTGQGAIGELFF
TRBV20-1,TRBD1,-,TRBJ2-1,CSARAGQGVNEQFF
TRBV29-1,TRBD2,-,TRBJ2-1,CSVESPIRAGVGEQFF
TRBV6-1,TRBD1,-,TRBJ1-5,CASSEGAGGGNQPQHF
TRBV29-1,-,once,TRBJ2-2,CSVFLVGTGELFF
TRBV5-4,-,-,TRBJ1-6,CASSPDRINSPLHF
TRBV19,-,-,TRBJ2-1,CASSIGASEYNEQFF
TRBV11-2,TRBD1,-,TRBJ2-2,CASSVTLDRTTGELFF
TRBV12-3/TRBV12-4,-,-,TRBJ1-2,CASSLEGMGGYTF
TRBV14,-,-,TRBJ1-2,CASSQDLTVLSGYTF
TRBV4-2,TRBD1,-,TRBJ1-5,CASSQVPGQGRASNQPQHF
TRBV7-2,-,-,TRBJ1-3,CASSLSVASGNTIYF
TRBV4-1,-,once,TRBJ2-3,CASSRVGVRKTDTQYF
TRBV3-1,-,once,TRBJ1-2,CASSQEARANYGYTF
TRBV20-1,-,-,TRBJ1-3,CSASTSGNTIYF
TRBV20-1,-,-,TRBJ2-6,CSAKGSSSGANVLTF
TRBV6-1,TRBD1,-,TRBJ2-5,CASSEDRGRTQYF
TRBV28,-,-,TRBJ2-7,CASSLFEQIYEQYF
TRBV7-6,-,-,TRBJ1-2,CASSLGGGARGYGYTF
TRBV29-1,-,once,TRBJ1-1,CSVWGLNTEAFF
TRBV4-1,-,-,TRBJ1-4,CASSQLGIHNEKLFF
TRBV6-1,-,-,TRBJ1-3,CASSLAGGSGNTIYF
TRBV5-1,-,-,TRBJ2-5,CASSPSLGRETQYF
TRBV9,TRBD1,-,TRBJ2-2,CASKIADRESGELFF
TRBV4-2,-,-,TRBJ2-4,CASSQVQGGKDIQYF
TRBV2,-,-,TRBJ2-2,CASNPSLGTGELFF
TRBV3-1,-,-,TRBJ1-2,CASSRQLLNYGYTF
TRBV27,-,-,TRBJ2-2,CASSPGRTGGELFF
TRBV2,-,-,TRBJ1-4,CASSRTGMRTNEKLFF
TRBV4-1,-,-,TRBJ2-7,CASSQVAGPGRQYF
TRBV3-1,-,-,TRBJ2-3,CASSQEGPDTQYF
TRBV7-3,TRBD1,-,TRBJ2-7,CASSLAAGGEHEQYF
TRBV6-5,-,-,TRBJ1-4,CASSYGGAGGANEKLFF